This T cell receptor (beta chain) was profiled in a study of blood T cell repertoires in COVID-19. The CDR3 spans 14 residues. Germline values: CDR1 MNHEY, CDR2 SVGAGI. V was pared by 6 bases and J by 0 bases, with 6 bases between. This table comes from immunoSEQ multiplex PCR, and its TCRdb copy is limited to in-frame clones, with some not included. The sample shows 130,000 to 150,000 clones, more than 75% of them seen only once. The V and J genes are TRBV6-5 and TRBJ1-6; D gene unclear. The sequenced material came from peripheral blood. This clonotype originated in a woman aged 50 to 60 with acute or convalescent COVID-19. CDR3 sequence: CASSGSSYNSPLHF. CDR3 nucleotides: TGTGCCAGCAGCGGGAGCTCCTATAATTCACCCCTCCACTTT.